This T cell receptor (beta chain) was profiled in a study of T cells in Graves' hyperthyroidism and ophthalmopathy. The sample holds a few counts of this clonotype. RNA transcripts served as the template for amplifying TCR beta CDR3 regions. HTBI primers drove first-round RT-PCR of the TCR CDR3. TCRdb reprocessed the multiplex PCR reads via MiXCR and lists one record per CDR3 protein. The data contain hundreds of thousands of distinct CDR3 sequences, less than 25% of them singletons. V dropped 3 bases and J dropped 2; count of bases not matched to a gene: 5. The CDR3 consists of 14 residues. CDR1 is SGDLS, CDR2 YYNGEE, per germline.

Sequences were obtained from blood. This TCR was recovered from a man aged 30 to 45 with Graves' ophthalmopathy. The genes are TRBV9 and TRBJ2-7; 7 bases are shared with TRBD1. Here the CDR3 reads CASSEGAAPYEQYF. The CDR3 DNA is TGTGCCAGCAGCGAGGGGGCAGCCCCCTACGAGCAGTACTTC.